This T cell receptor (beta chain) was captured by sequencing in a study of cytomegalovirus exposure and HLA in healthy donors. At the level of the study: Prior work identified 117 million unique TCR beta sequences in around 170 million T cells. Study findings and constraints: Researchers reported that a few CMV-associated chains were confirmed in vitro as CMV antigen-specific.

In its sample, this clone was seen a few times. Its antigen is not known. This CDR3 is built from 16 residues. Germline CDR1 is SGHVS and CDR2 is FQNEAQ. V was shortened by 1 base and J by 0 bases, with 10 bases between the two germline ends. The PCR ran on 60 Vbeta and 13 Jbeta primers. Repertoires were generated with immunoSEQ multiplex PCR, while TCRdb's copy carries only in-frame clones and drops some. The sample lists over 150,000 clones, over 75% occurring once. This sequence joins TRBV7-8 and TRBJ1-5; D is unclear. This receptor was obtained from a woman in her 30s in good health and CMV-seronegative. The sample was PBMCs. In DNA, the CDR3 is TGTGCCAGCAGCTTAGTGCCAGACTATAGCAATCAGCCCCAGCATTTT. Its protein product is CASSLVPDYSNQPQHF. Together with reference TRBV7-8 and TRBJ1-5, the CDR3 gives the full variable domain: GAGVSQSPRYKVAKRGQDVALRCDPISGHVSLFWYQQALGQGPEFLTYFQNEAQLDKSGLPSDRFFAERPEGSVSTLKIQRTQQEDSAVYLCASSLVPDYSNQPQHFGDGTRLSIL.